The clone carrying this T cell receptor (beta chain) is judged medium-sized. The data stem from a study of blood T cell repertoires in COVID-19. The junction had 16 bases not matched to a gene; V was cut back by 7 bases and J by 5 bases. The CDR3 is 16 amino acids. Germline values: CDR1 LGHNA, CDR2 YNFKEQ. Repertoires were generated with immunoSEQ multiplex PCR, while TCRdb's copy carries only in-frame clones and drops some. The profile shows approximately 80,000 clones, about 87% of them singletons. The rearrangement uses TRBV4-2 and TRBJ1-2, with TRBD1 identical over 7 bases. This receptor was obtained from a human donor in a cohort sampled during active COVID-19. Sequenced sample: peripheral blood. CDR3 in amino acids: CASTETRTGVRYGYTF. DNA for the CDR3: TGTGCCAGCACCGAGACACGTACAGGGGTCCGTTATGGCTACACCTTC.